Presented here are 17 T cell receptor beta chains from one specimen sequenced in a study of blood T cell repertoires in COVID-19 (dated by TCRdb to 2020 to 2021). Library method: the immunoSEQ multiplex PCR assay. TCRdb carries this immuneACCESS record with in-frame sequences only. Its versions omit some clonotypes, under half of them owing to an unresolved V gene in the studies checked, with the rest unexplained. Recorded for this sample are roughly 340,000 clones; roughly nine tenths of them occurred a single time. Of the sample, about 2.9% falls within the top ten clones. The sample taken for sequencing was peripheral blood. The receptors here all came from a woman in her twenties or thirties with COVID-19, enrolled during active disease.

The chain employs TRBV5-1 and TRBJ2-5, with 7 positions matching TRBD2. Trimming cost V 1 base and J 7 bases; bases outside gene matches: 4. The CDR3 length is 13 residues. The germline CDR1 and CDR2 sequences are SGHRS and YFSETQ. For the CDR3, the DNA is TGCGCCAGCAGCTTGAGCGGGGCGGGGACCCAGTACTTC. Amino acids: CASSLSGAGTQYF.

This clone was recorded a few times. The chain has TRBV4-1 and TRBJ2-7, with 8 bases aligning to TRBD1. Per germline, CDR1 MGHRA and CDR2 YSYEKL. This CDR3 contains 14 residues. V shed 3 bases, J shed 3 bases, and the junction held 4 bases outside the gene matches. The CDR3 loop reads CASSHPGQGYEQYV. CDR3 DNA sequence: TGCGCCAGCAGCCATCCCGGACAGGGCTACGAGCAGTACGTC.

This chain links TRBV28 with TRBJ2-7; D is undetermined. This CDR3 contains 12 residues. The V gene lost 5 bases and the J gene lost 4 bases, with 9 bases spanning the gap. From germline, CDR1 is MDHEN and CDR2 SYDVKM. The CDR3 loop is CASSPQLYEQYF. Written as DNA, the CDR3 is TGTGCCAGCAGTCCACAATTATACGAGCAGTACTTC.

The chain carries TRBV27 and TRBJ2-4, with a possible D match to TRBD2 (5 bases). This CDR3 is 15 amino acids long. V was cut by 2 bases and J by 3 bases, with 11 bases left in between. Germline V lookup: CDR1 MNHEY, CDR2 SMNVEV (reference sequence). This chain's CDR3 is CASSLGGHSKNIQYF. The CDR3 nucleotides read TGTGCCAGCAGTTTAGGAGGCCACAGCAAAAACATTCAGTACTTC.

This clone showed up just once. The chain uses TRBV5-1 and TRBJ2-7; no clear D gene. V dropped 2 bases and J dropped 4 bases, with 13 bases sitting between them. CDR3 length equals 14 residues. From germline, CDR1 is SGHRS and CDR2 YFSETQ. The CDR3 here is CASSFISEEYEQYF. CDR3 bases: TGCGCCAGCAGCTTTATATCAGAGGAGTACGAGCAGTACTTC.

This clone was seen only a few times. The gene calls are TRBV7-9 and TRBJ2-7; TRBD2 might be the D (5 bases). Germline V gives CDR1 SEHNR, CDR2 FQNEAQ (reference sequence). CDR3 length: 13 residues. V was cut by 5 bases and J by 2 bases, with 10 bases left in between. The CDR3 coding sequence is TGTGCCAGCAGCACCGGGATCGCCTACGAGCAGTACTTC. This codes for CASSTGIAYEQYF.

The DNA of the CDR3 is TGTGCCAGCAGCTTGGCCACTAGCGGCACCGGGGAGCTGTTTTTT. It is translated as CASSLATSGTGELFF. The rearrangement joins TRBV5-6 to TRBJ2-2; TRBD2 agrees at 8 bases. CDR3 length: 15 amino acids. The germline CDR1 and CDR2 sequences are SGHDT and YYEEEE. V trimming: 0 bases; J trimming: 4 bases; junction bases outside the gene matches: 2.

The chain combines TRBV6-2 or TRBV6-3 with TRBJ2-5, with D perhaps TRBD2 (6 bases). Looked up from germline, CDR1 is MNHEY and CDR2 is SVGEGT. Trimming stripped 4 bases from V and 7 bases from J, with 13 bases between. The CDR3 has 13 amino acids. CDR3 coding DNA: TGTGCCAGCAGTTGGGACTCCGTGGCGACCCAGTACTTC. The encoded protein is CASSWDSVATQYF.

V and J are TRBV19 and TRBJ2-7; D gene uncertain. Trimming took 10 bases from V and 3 from J, leaving 10 bases between them. The germline V gene has CDR1 LNHDA and CDR2 SQIVND (reference sequence). The CDR3 has 11 residues. The CDR3, as DNA: TGTGCCACCAAATTTCACTACGAGCAGTACGTC. Translation: CATKFHYEQYV.

The chain carries TRBV6-6 and TRBJ2-5; 12 nucleotides match TRBD2. There are 18 residues in the CDR3. With 5 bases clipped from V and 1 base from J, the junction kept 11 bases outside the gene matches. Germline CDR1 is MNHNY and CDR2 is SVGAGI (reference sequence). The CDR3 DNA sequence: TGTGCCAGCAGTCCGACCAGGACTAGCGGGGCTCCCCAAGAGACCCAGTACTTC. This gives the protein CASSPTRTSGAPQETQYF.

The chain carries TRBV29-1 and TRBJ2-1; 7 bases fit TRBD2. V shed 8 bases and J 7 bases; nucleotides not matched to a gene: 11. This CDR3 has 13 residues. Germline-derived CDR1 and CDR2 are SQVTM and ANQGSEA. CDR3 sequence (DNA): TGCAGCTTCCAGGGACTATTTTGGAATGAGCAGTTCTTC. Protein sequence: CSFQGLFWNEQFF.

The V and J genes are TRBV27 and TRBJ2-3, with 8 bases matching TRBD2. This CDR3 comprises 19 residues. Germline V gene lookup returns CDR1 MNHEY and CDR2 SMNVEV (reference sequence). V shed 1 base and J 2 bases; nucleotides not matched to a gene: 14. The CDR3 DNA follows: TGTGCCAGCAGTTTATTCCCGGGGGGGGGACCCGCCCCCACAGATACGCAGTATTTT. Its protein is CASSLFPGGGPAPTDTQYF.

The chain recombines TRBV6-5 with TRBJ1-1, with 7 positions matching TRBD1. The CDR3 runs to 12 residues. Unmatched junction bases numbered 2, after V lost 7 bases and J lost 3 bases. CDR1 is MNHEY, CDR2 SVGAGI, per germline. CDR3 nucleotides: TGTGCCAGCATTACAGGGGACACTGAAGCTTTCTTT. Its translation: CASITGDTEAFF.

The chain links TRBV7-6 to TRBJ1-3; no firm D call. CDR1 SGHVS and CDR2 FNYEAQ come from the germline V gene. The CDR3 sequence is 14 residues long. Trimming took off 5 bases at V and 1 base at J, with 9 bases between the two ends. As DNA, the CDR3 is TGTGCCAGCAGCCGAGGGCCGTCTGGAAACACCATATATTTT. Its protein is CASSRGPSGNTIYF.

The J gene is TRBJ2-2, the V gene TRBV9; 7 bases match TRBD1. Germline V gene lookup returns CDR1 SGDLS and CDR2 YYNGEE. This CDR3 is 17 amino acids long. The V gene end was trimmed by 1 base and the J gene end by 0 bases; junction bases not matched to a gene: 6. CDR3 region: CASSVSTGAPNTGELFF. CDR3 coding DNA: TGTGCCAGCAGCGTATCTACAGGGGCCCCGAACACCGGGGAGCTGTTTTTT.

The sample holds one count of this clone. The genes are TRBV6-1 and TRBJ1-4, with 8 bases lining up with TRBD1. The CDR3 is 18 amino acids. The J segment lost 8 bases and the V segment lost 4 bases, leaving 18 bases of the junction unmatched. Germline V gene sequence: CDR1 MNHNS, CDR2 SASEGT. In DNA, the CDR3 is TGTGCCAGCAGTGGAGGCAGGGGGCGAACCAGGCTGTTGGAAAAACTGTTTTTT. As protein: CASSGGRGRTRLLEKLFF.

The count of this clone is one. The rearrangement joins TRBV19 to TRBJ2-3, with TRBD1 matching over 7 bases. Germline-derived CDR1 and CDR2 are LNHDA and SQIVND (reference sequence). CDR3 length equals 16 residues. The V segment lost 4 bases and the J segment 6 bases; nucleotides outside the gene matches: 13. In nucleotides, the CDR3 is TGTGCCAGTAGTACCTACCGGGACAGAGGATCGGATACGCAGTATTTT. Translated, it gives CASSTYRDRGSDTQYF.